Each of the 10 T cell receptor beta chains below was sequenced from the same sample in a study of response to subunit inactivated influenza vaccine. TCRdb reprocessed the RT-PCR reads with MiXCR, giving one entry per CDR3 protein. The sample lists hundreds of thousands of distinct CDR3 sequences, roughly 8.2% occurring once. This specimen was PBMCs from blood, taken approximately 25 months after vaccination. These receptors all stem from a man between 50 and 75 years old who received an inactivated influenza vaccine.

This clonotype was detected a few times. The J gene is TRBJ2-1, the V gene TRBV20-1, with no clear D. The CDR3 is made up of 14 amino acids. Trimming cost V 7 bases and J 0 bases, with 13 bases left between them. Germline V gene lookup returns CDR1 DFQATT and CDR2 SNEGSKA (reference sequence). The CDR3 DNA reads TGCAGTGGGTCTCTAGGACGCTCCTACAATGAGCAGTTCTTC. Amino acid sequence: CSGSLGRSYNEQFF.

The chain couples TRBV3-1 to TRBJ2-5, with 7 bases identical to TRBD2. CDR3 length: 17 residues. V shed 1 base and J 5 bases; nucleotides not matched to a gene: 13. Per germline, CDR1 LGHDT and CDR2 YNNKEL (reference sequence). In nucleotides, the CDR3 is TGTGCCAGCAGCCAAGTATCGAGCGGGGCGGCTAGGGAGACCCAGTACTTC. Protein product: CASSQVSSGAARETQYF.

This clonotype has more than one count but fewer than ten. The genes are TRBV5-1 and TRBJ2-7; maybe TRBD1 (6 bases). CDR3 length: 15 amino acids. V lost 4 bases and J 2 bases, leaving 16 bases between the germline ends. The V gene's germline CDR1 is SGHRS and CDR2 YFSETQ. The CDR3 is CASSPLYTGTYEQYF. CDR3 nucleotides: TGCGCCAGCAGCCCCTTATATACAGGGACCTACGAGCAGTACTTC.

This clonotype was counted many times. The J gene is TRBJ1-2, the V gene TRBV7-2, with D unclear. In germline, CDR1 is SGHTA, CDR2 FQGNSA. The CDR3 contains 12 residues. Between the trimmed V and J ends, which lost 1 base and 1 base, there was a span of 1 base. The CDR3 DNA is TGTGCCAGCAGCTTAGTTAACTATGGCTACACCTTC. Protein: CASSLVNYGYTF.

The J gene is TRBJ2-2, the V gene TRBV12-3 or TRBV12-4, with TRBD2 matching over 7 bases. Trimming at V came to 6 bases and at J to 5 bases, leaving 6 bases not matched to a gene. The CDR3 extends over 14 amino acids. CDR3 nucleotides: TGTGCCAGCAGACTAGGGCGGGGGACCGGGGAGCTGTTTTTT. Translated, it gives CASRLGRGTGELFF.

This clonotype was observed a handful of times. The chain is built from TRBV20-1 and TRBJ2-7; D not resolved. The germline V gene encodes CDR1 DFQATT and CDR2 SNEGSKA (reference sequence). Trimming stripped 3 bases from V and 0 bases from J, with 12 bases between. This CDR3 is built from 14 residues. CDR3 amino acids: CSASEQPSSYEQYF. CDR3 in DNA: TGCAGTGCTAGCGAACAGCCCAGCTCCTACGAGCAGTACTTC.

The table lists this clonotype with many counts. V and J are TRBV5-1 and TRBJ2-1; D not resolved. This CDR3 comprises 15 residues. V lost 0 bases, J lost 3 bases, and 10 bases lay in between. Germline V CDR1 and CDR2: SGHRS, YFSETQ. CDR3 protein: CASSLGGYGYNEQFF. CDR3 nucleotides: TGCGCCAGCAGCTTGGGGGGATATGGCTACAATGAGCAGTTCTTC.

This clonotype has just a few counts. The V call is TRBV29-1, the J call TRBJ2-5; no reliable D call. This CDR3 has 12 amino acids. V dropped 2 bases and J dropped 4 bases, with 8 bases sitting between them. CDR1 SQVTM and CDR2 ANQGSEA come from the germline V gene. The CDR3 DNA sequence: TGCAGCGTTGAAATGATAGGAGAGACCCAGTACTTC. Translation gives CSVEMIGETQYF.

The V call is TRBV7-6, the J call TRBJ2-3; the match to TRBD2 covers 7 bases. The germline V gene has CDR1 SGHVS and CDR2 FNYEAQ. The V and J ends lost 3 bases and 5 bases, in that order; junction bases with no gene match: 8. The CDR3 loop spans 15 amino acids. The CDR3 DNA sequence: TGTGCCAGCAGCTTTTTAGCGGGTGCTGGAGATACGCAGTATTTT. Protein sequence: CASSFLAGAGDTQYF.

V is TRBV18 and J is TRBJ1-2, with D maybe TRBD1 (6 bases). The CDR3 runs 16 residues. Trimming stripped 0 bases from V and 5 bases from J, with 16 bases between. Germline lookup yields CDR1 KGHSH and CDR2 LQKENI. CDR3: CASSPPPGEAVYGYTF. Written as DNA, the CDR3 is TGTGCCAGCTCACCACCGCCAGGGGAGGCTGTTTATGGCTACACCTTC.